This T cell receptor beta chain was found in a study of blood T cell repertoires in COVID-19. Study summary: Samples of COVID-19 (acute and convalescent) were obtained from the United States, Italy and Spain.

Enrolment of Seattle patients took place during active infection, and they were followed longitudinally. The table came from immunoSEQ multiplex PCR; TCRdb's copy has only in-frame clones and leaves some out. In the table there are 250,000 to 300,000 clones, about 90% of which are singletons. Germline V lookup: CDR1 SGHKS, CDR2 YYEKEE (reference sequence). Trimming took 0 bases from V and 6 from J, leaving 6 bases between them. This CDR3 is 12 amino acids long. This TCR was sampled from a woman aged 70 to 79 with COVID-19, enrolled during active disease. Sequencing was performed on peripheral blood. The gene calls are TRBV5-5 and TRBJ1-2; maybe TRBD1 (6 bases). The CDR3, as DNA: TGTGCCAGCAGCTTGGACAGGGATGGCTACACCTTC. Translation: CASSLDRDGYTF.